Reported below is one T cell receptor beta chain. The data originate from a study of cytomegalovirus exposure and HLA in healthy donors. In the PCR, 60 Vbeta and 13 Jbeta primers were used. The data were produced by immunoSEQ multiplex PCR, yet TCRdb's version contains in-frame clones alone and is incomplete. Counted here are about 130,000 clones, less than 85% occurring once; the ten biggest clones make up around 3.3%. Germline-derived CDR1 and CDR2 are SGHVS and FNYEAQ. The length of the CDR3 is 15 residues. Sequenced material: PBMCs. The clonotype comes from a male donor in good health and CMV-seronegative. The chain has TRBV7-6 and TRBJ1-6, with D possibly TRBD1 on 6 matching bases. The chain's CDR3 is CAIKTSGGLNSPLHF. The CDR3 region has the DNA TGTGCGATTAAAACGTCCGGGGGGCTTAATTCACCCCTCCACTTT.